The 13 T cell receptor beta chains below were found in one sample sequenced in a study of shared clonotypes between healthy human individuals (dated by TCRdb to about 2020). The library was obtained by the immunoSEQ multiplex PCR assay. What TCRdb holds here is the immuneACCESS table cut down to in-frame rearrangements. Part of the clones is not present; checked against another copy, under half of the missing clones reflect an unresolved V gene, and the others are unexplained. This sample has fewer than 650,000 clones in its table, and roughly four fifths of those were observed once. Of the sample, around 13% is held by the ten largest clones. The specimen sequenced was PBMCs. The receptors come from a woman in her thirties or forties in good health. Some clones in this sample may be carry-over from other donors' samples.

Of note for this clone: Other nucleotide sequences from this sample produce the same CDR3. The V and J genes are TRBV27 and TRBJ2-7, with D tentatively TRBD1 (5 bases). The CDR3 runs 12 residues. Looked up from germline, CDR1 is MNHEY and CDR2 is SMNVEV (reference sequence). Trimming pared 3 bases from V and 7 bases from J, leaving 10 bases between. CDR3 DNA sequence: TGTGCCAGCAGTTTTCAGGGTCGGGAGCAGTACTTC. Encoded protein: CASSFQGREQYF.

This clone occurred once. The genes are TRBV2 and TRBJ2-7; no firm D call. The V end was cut by 0 bases, the J end by 7 bases, with 4 bases between. This CDR3 contains 11 residues. CDR1 and CDR2 from the germline V gene are SNHLY and FYNNEI. CDR3 sequence: CASSEAREQYF. CDR3 nucleotides: TGTGCCAGCAGTGAAGCAAGGGAGCAGTACTTC.

V usage is TRBV4-1 and J usage is TRBJ2-1, with 9 bases aligning to TRBD2. The V gene's germline CDR1 is MGHRA and CDR2 YSYEKL. The CDR3 has 16 residues. V lost 2 bases, J lost 3 bases, and 5 bases stayed unmatched. The CDR3 protein is CASSQPSGRYYNEQFF. CDR3 coding DNA: TGCGCCAGCAGCCAACCAAGCGGGAGGTACTACAATGAGCAGTTCTTC.

CDR3 DNA: TGCGCCAGCAGCTTGGGGACAACAGGGGTCCAAGAGACCCAGTACTTC. Translated: CASSLGTTGVQETQYF. The V call is TRBV5-1, the J call TRBJ2-5; 7 bases are a match to TRBD1. V trimming: 0 bases; J trimming: 1 base; junction bases outside the gene matches: 6. The germline CDR1 and CDR2 sequences are SGHRS and YFSETQ. This CDR3 contains 16 residues.

This rearrangement joins TRBV7-9 to TRBJ1-2, with D perhaps TRBD1 (5 bases). Trimming left V 5 bases short and J 2 bases short, with 9 bases between. The CDR3 runs to 13 residues. CDR1 is SEHNR and CDR2 is FQNEAQ in the germline V gene (reference sequence). The CDR3: CASSRGTNYGYTF. CDR3 DNA sequence: TGTGCCAGCAGCCGGGGGACGAACTATGGCTACACCTTC.

The V gene is TRBV29-1, the J gene TRBJ2-7; a weak D match, TRBD2 (5 bases). The germline V gene has CDR1 SQVTM and CDR2 ANQGSEA. The CDR3 loop spans 14 amino acids. V was shortened by 2 bases and J by 2 bases, with 13 bases between the two germline ends. The DNA for the CDR3 is TGCAGCGTTGAAAAAGCGGCGAGGCCCTACGAGCAGTACTTC. Translation: CSVEKAARPYEQYF.

The chain uses TRBV6-5 and TRBJ1-4; 9 nucleotides align to TRBD1. The V and J ends lost 6 bases and 7 bases, in that order; junction bases with no gene match: 9. Germline V gene sequence: CDR1 MNHEY, CDR2 SVGAGI. This CDR3 spans 15 amino acids. This CDR3 is CASSDTGGLGEKLFF. DNA of the CDR3: TGTGCCAGCAGCGATACAGGGGGCCTTGGTGAAAAACTGTTTTTT.

The J gene is TRBJ2-7, the V gene TRBV6-5; TRBD1 aligns across 9 bases. The CDR3 is 15 amino acids. Trimming removed 6 bases from V and 7 bases from J; junction bases left unmatched: 13. Germline loops: CDR1 MNHEY, CDR2 SVGAGI. The CDR3 coding sequence is TGTGCCAGCAGCCCACCGACCGGGACAGGGAGAGAGCAGTACTTC. Translation gives CASSPPTGTGREQYF.

This clone was seen a handful of times. The chain couples TRBV6-1 to TRBJ2-2; 10 bases match TRBD1. The trim removed 10 bases at V and 4 bases at J, leaving 9 bases unmatched. Germline V CDR1 and CDR2: MNHNS, SASEGT. This CDR3 contains 15 residues. The chain's CDR3 is CATFDRGLGTGELFF. The CDR3 DNA follows: TGTGCCACCTTTGACAGGGGGCTGGGCACCGGGGAGCTGTTTTTT.

The chain uses TRBV7-9 and TRBJ1-2, with D perhaps TRBD1 (5 bases). In germline, CDR1 is SEHNR, CDR2 FQNEAQ (reference sequence). This CDR3 has 13 residues. Trimming left V 1 base short and J 7 bases short, with 10 bases between. In nucleotides, the CDR3 is TGTGCCAGCAGCTTAGGCCAGGGAAGTGGCTACACCTTC. Translating it yields CASSLGQGSGYTF.

The CDR3 here is CATSRVGGGPYEQYF. The CDR3 DNA is TGTGCCACCAGCAGAGTGGGGGGAGGGCCCTACGAGCAGTACTTC. The chain carries TRBV15 and TRBJ2-7; 7 positions match TRBD2. With 1 base clipped from V and 2 bases from J, the junction kept 5 bases outside the gene matches. Per germline, CDR1 LNHNV and CDR2 YYDKDF (reference sequence). The CDR3 runs to 15 residues.

This clone occurred a few times. Different DNA sequences within this sample yield the same CDR3. In DNA form, the CDR3 reads TGTGCCAGCAGTTTACCAGGGAACACCATATATTTT. It codes for CASSLPGNTIYF. This sequence joins TRBV28 and TRBJ1-3; possibly TRBD1 for D (5 bases). Trimming shortened V by 2 bases and J by 7 bases, and 6 bases separated the two germline ends. Germline CDR1 reads MDHEN; CDR2 reads SYDVKM. CDR3 size: 12 residues. The full variable domain, rest sourced from reference TRBV28 and TRBJ1-3, is DVKVTQSSRYLVKRTGEKVFLECVQDMDHENMFWYRQDPGLGLRLIYFSYDVKMKEKGDIPEGYSVSREKKERFSLILESASTNQTSMYLCASSLPGNTIYFGEGSWLTVV.

Worth noting for this clone: Just one base apart from a much larger clone, this may be a read error. The chain recombines TRBV5-6 with TRBJ1-2, with a weak D call TRBD1 (5 bases). The CDR3 consists of 16 residues. CDR1 SGHDT and CDR2 YYEEEE come from the germline V gene. With 4 bases removed from V and 4 bases from J, the gap between germline ends came to 20 bases. This chain's CDR3 is CASSPSGRAGSYGYTF. The DNA of the CDR3 is TGTGCCAGCAGCCCAAGCGGCAGGGCGGGGAGCTATGGCTACACCTTC.